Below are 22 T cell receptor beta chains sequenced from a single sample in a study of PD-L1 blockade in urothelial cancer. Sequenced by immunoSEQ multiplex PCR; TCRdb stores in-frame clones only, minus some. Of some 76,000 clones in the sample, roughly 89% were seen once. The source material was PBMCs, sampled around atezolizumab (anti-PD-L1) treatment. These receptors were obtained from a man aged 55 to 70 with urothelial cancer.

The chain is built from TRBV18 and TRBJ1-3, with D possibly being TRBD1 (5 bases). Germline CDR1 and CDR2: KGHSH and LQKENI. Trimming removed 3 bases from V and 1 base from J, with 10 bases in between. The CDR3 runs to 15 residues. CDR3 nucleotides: TGTGCCAGCTCACCGACAGCGTTTTCTGGAAACACCATATATTTT. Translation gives CASSPTAFSGNTIYF.

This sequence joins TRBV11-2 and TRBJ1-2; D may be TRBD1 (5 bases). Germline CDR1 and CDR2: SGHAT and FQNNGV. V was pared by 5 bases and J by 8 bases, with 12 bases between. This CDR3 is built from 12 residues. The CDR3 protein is CASSGWGRGYTF. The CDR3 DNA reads TGTGCCAGCAGCGGGTGGGGCCGGGGCTACACCTTC.

The CDR3, as DNA: TGCGCCAGCAGCTTGTCCAACAGGGGGCCTCAATACGAGCAGTACTTC. It yields the protein CASSLSNRGPQYEQYF. The chain employs TRBV5-1 and TRBJ2-7, with TRBD1 matching 9 bases. Unmatched junction bases numbered 9, after V lost 1 base and J lost 4 bases. CDR3 length: 16 residues. Germline V gene data show CDR1 as SGHRS and CDR2 as YFSETQ.

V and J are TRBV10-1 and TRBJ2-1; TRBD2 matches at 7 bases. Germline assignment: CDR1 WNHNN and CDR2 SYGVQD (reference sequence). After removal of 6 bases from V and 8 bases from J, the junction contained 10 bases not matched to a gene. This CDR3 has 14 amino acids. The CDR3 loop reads CASSLAAALDEQFF. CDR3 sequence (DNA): TGCGCCAGCAGCCTAGCGGCCGCCTTGGATGAGCAGTTCTTC.

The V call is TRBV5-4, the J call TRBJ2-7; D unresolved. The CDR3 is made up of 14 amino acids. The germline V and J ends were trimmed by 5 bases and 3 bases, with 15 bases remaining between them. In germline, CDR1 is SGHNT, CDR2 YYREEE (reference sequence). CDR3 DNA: TGTGCCAGCAGTATCCGCTCGCGCAACTACGAGCAGTACTTC. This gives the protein CASSIRSRNYEQYF.

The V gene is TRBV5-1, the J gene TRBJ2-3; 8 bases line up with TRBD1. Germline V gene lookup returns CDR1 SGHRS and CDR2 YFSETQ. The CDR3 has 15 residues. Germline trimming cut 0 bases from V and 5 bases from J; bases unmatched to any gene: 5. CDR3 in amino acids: CASSLAQGARDTQYF. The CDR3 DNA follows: TGCGCCAGCAGCTTGGCGCAGGGGGCAAGAGATACGCAGTATTTT.

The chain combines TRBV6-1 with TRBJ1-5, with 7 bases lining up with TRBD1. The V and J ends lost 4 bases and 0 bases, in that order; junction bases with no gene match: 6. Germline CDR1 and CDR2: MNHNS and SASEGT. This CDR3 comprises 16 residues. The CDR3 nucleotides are TGTGCCAGCAGTGTAAGGACAGGTGGTAGCAATCAGCCCCAGCATTTT. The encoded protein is CASSVRTGGSNQPQHF.

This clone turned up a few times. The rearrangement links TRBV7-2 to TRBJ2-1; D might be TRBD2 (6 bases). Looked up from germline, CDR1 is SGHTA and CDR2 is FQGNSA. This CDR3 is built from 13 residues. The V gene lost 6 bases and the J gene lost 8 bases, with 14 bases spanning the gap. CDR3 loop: CASRGGPHDEQFF. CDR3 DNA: TGTGCCAGCAGGGGGGGACCTCACGATGAGCAGTTCTTC.

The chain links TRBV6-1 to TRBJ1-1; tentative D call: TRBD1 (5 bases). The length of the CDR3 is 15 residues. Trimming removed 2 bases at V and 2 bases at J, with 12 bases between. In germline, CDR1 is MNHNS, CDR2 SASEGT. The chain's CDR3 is CASSERMGLNTEAFF. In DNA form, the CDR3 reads TGTGCCAGCAGTGAAAGGATGGGACTAAACACTGAAGCTTTCTTT.

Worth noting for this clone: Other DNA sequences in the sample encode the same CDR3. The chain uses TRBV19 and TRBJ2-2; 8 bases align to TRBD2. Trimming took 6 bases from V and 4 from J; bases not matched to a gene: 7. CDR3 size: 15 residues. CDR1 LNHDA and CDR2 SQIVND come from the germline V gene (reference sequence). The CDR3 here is CASRLAGGGTGELFF. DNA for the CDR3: TGTGCCAGTAGATTAGCCGGGGGGGGCACCGGGGAGCTGTTTTTT.

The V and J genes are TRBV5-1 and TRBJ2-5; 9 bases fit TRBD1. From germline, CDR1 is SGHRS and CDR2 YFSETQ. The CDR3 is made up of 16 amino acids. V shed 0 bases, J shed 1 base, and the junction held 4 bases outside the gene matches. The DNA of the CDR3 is TGCGCCAGCAGCTTGGGGGACAGGGCCATCCAAGAGACCCAGTACTTC. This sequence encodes CASSLGDRAIQETQYF.

The CDR3 DNA sequence: TGTGCCAGCAGTTTCTTGACTAGCGGAGAATACAATGAGCAGTTCTTC. Protein sequence: CASSFLTSGEYNEQFF. This chain connects TRBV28 to TRBJ2-1; 9 bases align to TRBD2. Germline trimming cut 3 bases from V and 4 bases from J; bases unmatched to any gene: 7. The length of the CDR3 is 16 residues. Germline V gives CDR1 MDHEN, CDR2 SYDVKM. The full variable domain, with the rest looked up from reference TRBV28 and TRBJ2-1, is DVKVTQSSRYLVKRTGEKVFLECVQDMDHENMFWYRQDPGLGLRLIYFSYDVKMKEKGDIPEGYSVSREKKERFSLILESASTNQTSMYLCASSFLTSGEYNEQFFGPGTRLTVL.

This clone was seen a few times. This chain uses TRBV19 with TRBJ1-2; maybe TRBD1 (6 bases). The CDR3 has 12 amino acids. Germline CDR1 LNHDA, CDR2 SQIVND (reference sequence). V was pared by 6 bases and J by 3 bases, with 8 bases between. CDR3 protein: CASREGDYGYTF. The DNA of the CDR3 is TGTGCCAGTAGAGAGGGGGACTATGGCTACACCTTC.

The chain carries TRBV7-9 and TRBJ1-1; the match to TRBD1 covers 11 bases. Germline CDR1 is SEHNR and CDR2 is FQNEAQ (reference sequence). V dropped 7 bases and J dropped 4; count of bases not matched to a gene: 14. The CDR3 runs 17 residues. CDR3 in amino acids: CASNGPEGQGAGTEAFF. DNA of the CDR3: TGTGCCAGCAACGGACCGGAAGGACAGGGGGCCGGCACTGAAGCTTTCTTT.

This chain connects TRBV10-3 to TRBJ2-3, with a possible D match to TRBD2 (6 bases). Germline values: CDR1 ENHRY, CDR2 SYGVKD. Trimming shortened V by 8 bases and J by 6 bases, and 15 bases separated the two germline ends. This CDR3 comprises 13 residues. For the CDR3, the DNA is TGTGCCATCGGCGGGACCGGGGCGGATACGCAGTATTTT. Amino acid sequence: CAIGGTGADTQYF.

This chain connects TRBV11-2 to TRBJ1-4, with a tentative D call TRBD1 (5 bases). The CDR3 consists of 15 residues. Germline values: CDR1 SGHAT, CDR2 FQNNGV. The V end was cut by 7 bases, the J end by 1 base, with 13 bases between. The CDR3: CASTRGELTNEKLFF. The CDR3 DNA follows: TGTGCCAGCACCCGGGGGGAGCTAACTAATGAAAAACTGTTTTTT.

The CDR3 region is CASSADRGSNQPQHF. Here the CDR3 DNA reads TGTGCCAGCAGCGCGGACAGGGGGAGCAATCAGCCCCAGCATTTT. The chain recombines TRBV28 with TRBJ1-5, with 10 bases fitting TRBD1. The CDR3 has 15 amino acids. J was trimmed by 1 base and V by 6 bases; bases with no gene match: 3. Germline CDR1 MDHEN, CDR2 SYDVKM.

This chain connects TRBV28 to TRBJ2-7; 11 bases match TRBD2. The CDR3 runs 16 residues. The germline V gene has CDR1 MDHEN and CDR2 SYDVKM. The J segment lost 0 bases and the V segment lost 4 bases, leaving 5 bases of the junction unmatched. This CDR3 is CASSSAGTSGSYEQYF. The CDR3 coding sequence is TGTGCCAGCAGTTCCGCCGGGACTAGCGGCTCCTACGAGCAGTACTTC.

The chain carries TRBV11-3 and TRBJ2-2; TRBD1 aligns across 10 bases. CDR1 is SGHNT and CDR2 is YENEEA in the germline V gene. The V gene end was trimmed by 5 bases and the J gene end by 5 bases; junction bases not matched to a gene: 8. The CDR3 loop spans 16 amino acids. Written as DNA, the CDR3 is TGTGCCAGCAGCCCACGGGACAGGGGCTCGACCGGGGAGCTGTTTTTT. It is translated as CASSPRDRGSTGELFF.

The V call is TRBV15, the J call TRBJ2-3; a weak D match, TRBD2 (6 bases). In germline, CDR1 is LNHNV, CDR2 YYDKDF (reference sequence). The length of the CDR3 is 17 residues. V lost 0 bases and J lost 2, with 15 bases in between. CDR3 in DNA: TGTGCCACCAGCAGAGAATTTCCGGGGGTGTCCACAGATACGCAGTATTTT. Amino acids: CATSREFPGVSTDTQYF.

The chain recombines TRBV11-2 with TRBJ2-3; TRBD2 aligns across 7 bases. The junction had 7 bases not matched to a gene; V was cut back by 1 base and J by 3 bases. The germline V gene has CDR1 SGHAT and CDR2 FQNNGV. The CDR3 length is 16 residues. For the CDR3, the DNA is TGTGCCAGCAGCTTAGGACTAGCTCCTCCGACAGATACGCAGTATTTT. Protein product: CASSLGLAPPTDTQYF.

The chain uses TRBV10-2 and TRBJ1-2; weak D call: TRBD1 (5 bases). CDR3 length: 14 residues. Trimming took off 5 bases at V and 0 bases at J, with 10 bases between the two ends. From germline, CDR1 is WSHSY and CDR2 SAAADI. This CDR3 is CASSYDSSNYGYTF. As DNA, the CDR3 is TGCGCCAGCAGTTATGACAGTTCTAACTATGGCTACACCTTC.